This TCR beta chain was profiled in a study of blood T cells in healthy people across ages (dated by TCRdb to the mid-2010s). With regard to the full study: Template switching captured roughly one uniquely barcoded TCR beta cDNA molecule per two T cells in model experiments. The study measured age-related changes in TCR beta repertoire diversity using deep sequencing normalized with unique cDNA molecular identifiers. The donors were split into four age groups: young (average around 16 years), middle-aged (39), aged (more than 60) and long-lived (about 82). To avoid experimental bias, donors of different ages were distributed randomly across sequencing lanes. The study analyzed two additional independent replicas of 1 million unique cDNA reads from the same blood draw for two donors, one aged 18 to 30 and one aged 80 or older.

This clonotype was seen more than once but under ten times. Its target antigen remains unknown. No quality values exist for individual bases; no much larger clone is one base distant. Systemically healthy Caucasian individuals from Russia, approximately 39 in total and aged about 6 to 90 years, were included as donors. Each donor gave ten milliliters of peripheral blood, drawn into EDTA-treated Vacutainer tubes. Ficoll-Paque density-gradient centrifugation was used to isolate PBMCs, with at least 6.5 million per sample. Trizol reagent was used to extract total RNA from PBMCs, with at least 5 micrograms per sample. For every donor, an aliquot of PBMCs went through flow cytometry to measure the percentages of naive CD45RAhigh/CD27high T cells. CDR1 MDHEN and CDR2 SYDVKM were looked up in the germline V gene. The junction shows trimming of 8 bases on V and 2 bases on J, plus 9 bases between the germline ends. Measured from the cysteine to the phenylalanine, the CDR3 is 13 residues long. Of all the DNA, just the CDR3 is kept, 39 bases in frame from base 1.

General study outcomes and caveats: Because profiling used bulk unsorted PBMCs, naive and antigen-experienced compartments could not be compared conclusively. Estimates of total diversity based on one million sequenced T cells were regarded as lower bounds and as underestimates. There was a strong correlation between observed TCR beta diversity and the percentage of naive T cells measured by flow cytometry. The CMV infection status of donors was not known, potentially confounding age-related changes in expanded clonotypes. Compared with the aged group, more naive CD4+ T cells, fewer expanded clones and increased TCR diversity were shown by the long-lived group, suggesting age selection. As age increased, observed TCR beta diversity per million T cells dropped in a roughly linear way, and a significant reduction was already evident by age about 36.

The library was built by means of 5' RACE. The data were produced on an Illumina HiSeq 2500. A second PCR of roughly 6 to 11 cycles was run with a J-beta primer mix and a sample-barcoded 5' primer. A template-switch 5' adaptor carrying 12 random nucleotides introduced a unique molecular identifier onto each TCR beta cDNA molecule. At least 3 million CDR3-containing paired-end reads were obtained from each sample. The Mint cDNA synthesis kit, primed by a TRBC-specific oligonucleotide, was used to synthesize first-strand cDNA from all RNA. After uracil-DNA glycosylase treatment, a first 18-cycle PCR used universal primers M1SS and BC2_uni_R on all cDNA. Regarding the original processing steps: Normalization of each sample was performed by random selection of 1 million high-quality reads, each carrying a distinct molecular identifier. Reads with shared molecular identifiers were discarded instead of being binned into consensus sequences. CDR3 identification, clonotype clustering and error correction used MiTCR with a Q25 quality threshold and the strictest error-elimination algorithm. A nonparametric unseen species model using Euler transformation provided a lower-bound estimate of total TCR beta diversity. TCRdb cleaned the public reads at Q25 with fastp, built clones with MiXCR and kept in-frame beta chains. Rows are unified per CDR3 protein, each entry keeping the most common DNA and genes. The V and J calls, along with clone size, are taken from TCRdb and not from the paper's own processing. Within this sample are around 580,000 distinct CDR3 sequences, with roughly 48% of them counted one time only. Roughly 24% of the sample is taken by the ten largest.

This sequence originates from a man older than 75 in good health. Input material: blood. Rearrangement joined TRBV28 to TRBJ2-2; no D segment can be confidently identified. The base sequence is TGTGCCAGCGTGACACCTAACACCGGGGAGCTGTTTTTT. This sequence encodes CASVTPNTGELFF.